This is a list of T cell receptor beta chains from one sample in a study of breast tumors, draining lymph nodes, adjacent tissues. TCRdb processed the multiplex PCR reads anew with MiXCR; each CDR3 protein has one entry. The sample contains about 270,000 distinct CDR3 sequences, 30% to 35% of which appear only once. The sequenced sample consisted of axillary lymph node tissue. Receptors were obtained from a female donor with breast cancer. Some clones in this sample may be carry-over from other donors' samples. The CDR3 runs from the conserved cysteine through the conserved F or W. A D gene is named only where the DNA matches it firmly. Expanded clones get a size class; other rows say once, few or many, or leave the size out.

J,size,V,D,DNA,CDR3
TRBJ2-7,many,TRBV11-2,TRBD2,TGTGCCAGCAGCCCCCGGGGGGGCGCTGGGTCCTACGAGCAGTACTTC,CASSPRGGAGSYEQYF
TRBJ1-5,many,TRBV14,.,TGTGCCAGCAGCCAAGACCCTTCCCAGCCCCAGCATTTT,CASSQDPSQPQHF
TRBJ2-1,many,TRBV7-8,.,TGTGCCAGCAGCCCGGTGGGGGGACTCTCCTACAATGAGCAGTTCTTC,CASSPVGGLSYNEQFF
TRBJ2-7,.,TRBV2,.,TGTGCCAGCGGATCCCGGGACGGCTACGAGCGGTACTTC,CASGSRDGYERYF
TRBJ2-7,many,TRBV12-3/TRBV12-4,.,TGTGCCAGCAGTGTAACCACGGGACTCCTCTACGAGCAGTACTTC,CASSVTTGLLYEQYF
TRBJ2-1,many,TRBV20-1,.,TGCAGTGCCCAAGATGGGACCAATGAGCAGTTCTTC,CSAQDGTNEQFF
TRBJ2-7,.,TRBV20-1,TRBD2,TGCAGTGCTACCAGACTAGCGGGAGGGTTCTACGAGCAGTACTTC,CSATRLAGGFYEQYF
TRBJ2-7,many,TRBV20-1,.,TGCAGTGCTAGAGACACCTCCACGGGACTGCCCTACGAGCAGTACTTC,CSARDTSTGLPYEQYF
TRBJ2-5,many,TRBV29-1,.,TGCAGCGTTGAGGGGACTGTGGGCTTCCAAGAGACCCAGTACTTC,CSVEGTVGFQETQYF
TRBJ2-7,.,TRBV20-1,TRBD1,TGCAGTGCTAACGCCAGGGGGATTTCCTACGAGCAGTACTTC,CSANARGISYEQYF
TRBJ1-4,.,TRBV10-3,TRBD1,TGTGCCATCAGGGGGACAGGGATAAATGGAAAACTGTTTTTT,CAIRGTGINGKLFF
TRBJ1-5,.,TRBV28,.,TGTGCCAGCAGTCAACCGTCGGGACTGATTAATCAGCCCCAGCATTTT,CASSQPSGLINQPQHF
TRBJ2-1,many,TRBV29-1,.,TGCAGCGTTTGGCGGGGAGGAGGCAATGAGCAGTTCTTC,CSVWRGGGNEQFF
TRBJ1-2,many,TRBV19,TRBD1,TGTGCCAGTAGTTCAAACAGGGGGCTTAACTATGGCTACACCTTC,CASSSNRGLNYGYTF
TRBJ2-2,.,TRBV12-3/TRBV12-4,.,TGTGCCAACAGTTTCACGGGGAGCGGGACCGGGGAGCTGTTTTTT,CANSFTGSGTGELFF
TRBJ2-1,.,TRBV5-4,TRBD2,TGTGCCAGCAGCCTAAGCGGGGGGGGGTTAAGGGAGCAGTTCTTC,CASSLSGGGLREQFF
TRBJ2-2,many,TRBV20-1,.,TGCAGTGCTAGTACGCCCAAGAACACCGGGGAGCTGTTTTTT,CSASTPKNTGELFF
TRBJ2-2,many,TRBV12-3/TRBV12-4,.,TGTGCCAGCAGTTTCTTGGCTAACACCGGGGAGCTGTTTTTT,CASSFLANTGELFF
TRBJ2-3,many,TRBV20-1,.,TGCAGTGCTAGTATCCGGGGGCCAGGCACAGATACGCAGTATTTT,CSASIRGPGTDTQYF
TRBJ2-1,many,TRBV5-6,.,TGTGCCAGCAGCTTGTGGCGAAGTGAGCAGTTCTTC,CASSLWRSEQFF
TRBJ2-5,.,TRBV9,.,TGTGCCAGCAGCGTGCTGGTGGGGGAAGAGACCCAGTACTTC,CASSVLVGEETQYF
TRBJ2-5,many,TRBV7-8,.,TGTGCCAGCACCCCCGTAGGGCCACAGACCCAGTACTTC,CASTPVGPQTQYF
TRBJ2-7,many,TRBV20-1,TRBD2,TGCAGTGCTATAAGGCGAGCGGGAGTGCACGAGCAGTACTTC,CSAIRRAGVHEQYF
TRBJ2-1,.,TRBV2,TRBD2,TGTGCCAGCTCACCAACTCCTAGCGGGAGGGCCAGCTACAATGAGCAGTTCTTC,CASSPTPSGRASYNEQFF
TRBJ1-2,.,TRBV25-1,TRBD1,TGTGCCAGCTATCCACCTGGGACAGGGGCGAACTATGGCTACACCTTC,CASYPPGTGANYGYTF
TRBJ2-3,once,TRBV5-1,.,TGCGCCAGCAGCTTGAATCGGGAAGATACGCAGTATTTT,CASSLNREDTQYF
TRBJ2-1,.,TRBV2,.,TGTGCCAGCAGCGTCGTGGGGCTGTGGTTCTTC,CASSVVGLWFF
TRBJ2-1,many,TRBV19,.,TGTGCCAGTATTGGCGAGGGGCCAAGCTCCTACAATGAGCAGTTCTTC,CASIGEGPSSYNEQFF
TRBJ2-7,many,TRBV5-6,TRBD2,TGTGCCAGCAGCTTCTTAGCGGGAGGGCCTAGGTCCTACGAGCAGTACTTC,CASSFLAGGPRSYEQYF
TRBJ2-1,many,TRBV5-1,TRBD2,TGCGCCAGCAGAGAGTTTAGCGGGAGGAATGAGCAGTTCTTC,CASREFSGRNEQFF
TRBJ2-7,.,TRBV27,.,TGTGCCAGCAGTTTCCCCCCTCCGGCCGAGCAGTACTTC,CASSFPPPAEQYF
TRBJ1-5,many,TRBV20-1,.,TGCAGTGCTAGATCTAACACAGATAATCAGCCCCAGCATTTT,CSARSNTDNQPQHF
TRBJ2-7,many,TRBV25-1,.,TGTGCCAGCAGTGGCCTCGCGCTCCCCTACGAGCAGTACTTC,CASSGLALPYEQYF
TRBJ2-1,.,TRBV5-8,TRBD2,TGTGCCAGCAGCGTCGGGACTACGTACAATGAGCAGTTCTTC,CASSVGTTYNEQFF
TRBJ1-6,.,TRBV10-3,TRBD1,TGTGCCAGCAGCTACGACAGGGGGCGCTCCGATTCACCCCTCCACTTT,CASSYDRGRSDSPLHF
TRBJ2-2,many,TRBV4-2,TRBD2,TGTGCCAGCAGCCGCAGTAGCGGGAGGGTGGGAGGAGGCGGGGAGCTGTTTTTT,CASSRSSGRVGGGGELFF
TRBJ2-7,many,TRBV14,TRBD2,TGTGCCAGCAGCAAGCTAGCGGGAGGAAGTTACGAGCAGTACTTC,CASSKLAGGSYEQYF
TRBJ2-1,many,TRBV7-9,TRBD2,TGTGCCAGCAGCTTAGTCGGACTAGTAAATGAGCAGTTCTTC,CASSLVGLVNEQFF
TRBJ2-1,many,TRBV20-1,.,TGCAGTGCTAGAGGCAGGATAGCGGTGAACAATGAGCAGTTCTTC,CSARGRIAVNNEQFF
TRBJ2-3,many,TRBV14,TRBD1,TGTGCCAGCAGCCAAGAACTCAGGGGGCCGGAATATACGCAGTATTTT,CASSQELRGPEYTQYF
TRBJ2-1,many,TRBV9,.,TGTGCCAGCAGCGCAAACCCCACCCGGGGGTACAATGAGCAGTTCTTC,CASSANPTRGYNEQFF
TRBJ1-1,few,TRBV7-3,.,TGTGCCAGCAGCTTAGACAGACTCTATACTTCTGAAGCTTTCTTT,CASSLDRLYTSEAFF
TRBJ1-1,few,TRBV7-3,TRBD1,TGTGCCAGCAGATCCGACAGGGGAAACACTGAAGCTTTCTTT,CASRSDRGNTEAFF
TRBJ2-3,many,TRBV24-1,TRBD2,TGTGCCACGAGTGTCGGGACCGGGACTAGGGGGGTGAAACGTAAAGATACGCAGTATTTT,CATSVGTGTRGVKRKDTQYF
TRBJ1-4,.,TRBV29-1,.,TGCAGCCGGGACACTGCAACTAATGAAAAACTGTTTTTT,CSRDTATNEKLFF
TRBJ1-6,many,TRBV9,.,TGTGCCAGCAGCGTTGGGTTCTCCTATAATTCACCCCTCCACTTT,CASSVGFSYNSPLHF
TRBJ2-7,many,TRBV6-5,TRBD1,TGTGCCAGCAGTCTCAGGCGTGTGACAGGGCTCTACGAGCAGTACTTC,CASSLRRVTGLYEQYF
TRBJ2-2,many,TRBV12-3/TRBV12-4,.,TGTGCCAGCAGTTTAGACGCTTCGTTTGTACCCGGGGAGCTGTTTTTT,CASSLDASFVPGELFF
TRBJ2-3,many,TRBV6-4,.,TGTGCCAGCAGTGACGAGGTCGGCACAGATACGCAGTATTTT,CASSDEVGTDTQYF
TRBJ1-2,many,TRBV7-2,TRBD1,TGTGCCAGCAGCCAAACGGGACAGGGTCTTCGTCCTAACTATGGCTACACCTTC,CASSQTGQGLRPNYGYTF
TRBJ2-3,.,TRBV15,.,.,CATSRDSSFYICSARGDRDTQYF